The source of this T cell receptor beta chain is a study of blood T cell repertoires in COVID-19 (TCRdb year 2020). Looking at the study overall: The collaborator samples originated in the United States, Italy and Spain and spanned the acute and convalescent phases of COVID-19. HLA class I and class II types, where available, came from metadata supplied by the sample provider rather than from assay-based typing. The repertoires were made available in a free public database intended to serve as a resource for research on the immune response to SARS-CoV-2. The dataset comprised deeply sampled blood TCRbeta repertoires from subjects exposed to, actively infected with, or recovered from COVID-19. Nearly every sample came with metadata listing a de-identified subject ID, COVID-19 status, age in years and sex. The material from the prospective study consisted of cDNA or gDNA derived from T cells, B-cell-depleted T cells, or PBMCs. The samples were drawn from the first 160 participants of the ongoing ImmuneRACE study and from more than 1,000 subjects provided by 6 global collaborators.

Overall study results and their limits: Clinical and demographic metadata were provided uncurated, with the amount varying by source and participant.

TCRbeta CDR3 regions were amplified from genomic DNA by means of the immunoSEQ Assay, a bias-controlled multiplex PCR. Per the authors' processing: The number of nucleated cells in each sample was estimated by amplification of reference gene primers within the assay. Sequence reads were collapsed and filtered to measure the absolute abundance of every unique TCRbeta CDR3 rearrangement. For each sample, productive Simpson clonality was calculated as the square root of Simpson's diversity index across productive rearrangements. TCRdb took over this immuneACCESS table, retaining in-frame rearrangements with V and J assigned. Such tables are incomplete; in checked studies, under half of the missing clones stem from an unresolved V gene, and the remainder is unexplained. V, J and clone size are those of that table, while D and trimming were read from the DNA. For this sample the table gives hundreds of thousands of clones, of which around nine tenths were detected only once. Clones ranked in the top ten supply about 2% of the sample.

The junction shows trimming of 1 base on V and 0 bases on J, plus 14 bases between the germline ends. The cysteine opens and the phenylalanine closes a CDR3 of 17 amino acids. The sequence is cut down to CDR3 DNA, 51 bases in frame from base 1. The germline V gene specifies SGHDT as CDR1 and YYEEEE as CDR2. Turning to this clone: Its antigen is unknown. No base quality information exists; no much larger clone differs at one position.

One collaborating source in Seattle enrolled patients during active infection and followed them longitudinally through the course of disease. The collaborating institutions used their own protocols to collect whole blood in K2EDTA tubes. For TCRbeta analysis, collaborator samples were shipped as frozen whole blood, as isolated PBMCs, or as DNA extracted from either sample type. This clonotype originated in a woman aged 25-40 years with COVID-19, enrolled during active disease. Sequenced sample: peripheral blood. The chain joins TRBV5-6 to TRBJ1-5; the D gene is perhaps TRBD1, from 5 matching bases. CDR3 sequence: CASSLTTGTYSNQPQHF. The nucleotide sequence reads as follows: TGTGCCAGCAGCTTGACAACCGGGACTTATAGCAATCAGCCCCAGCATTTT.